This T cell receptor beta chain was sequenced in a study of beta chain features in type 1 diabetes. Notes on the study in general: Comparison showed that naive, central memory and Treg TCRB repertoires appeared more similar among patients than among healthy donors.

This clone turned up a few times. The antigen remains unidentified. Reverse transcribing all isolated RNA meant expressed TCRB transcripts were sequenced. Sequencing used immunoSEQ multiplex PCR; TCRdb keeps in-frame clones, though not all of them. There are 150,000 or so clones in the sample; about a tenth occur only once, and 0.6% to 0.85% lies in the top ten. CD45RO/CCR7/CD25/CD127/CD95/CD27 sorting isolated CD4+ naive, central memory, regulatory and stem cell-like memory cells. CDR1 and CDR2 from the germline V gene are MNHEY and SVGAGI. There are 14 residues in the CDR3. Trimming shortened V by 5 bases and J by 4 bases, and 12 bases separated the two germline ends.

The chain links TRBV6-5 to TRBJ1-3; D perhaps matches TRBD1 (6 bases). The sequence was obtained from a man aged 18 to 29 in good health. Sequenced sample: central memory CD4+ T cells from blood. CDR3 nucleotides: TGTGCCAGCAGTAAACAGGGACCCGGAAACACCATATATTTT. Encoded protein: CASSKQGPGNTIYF.